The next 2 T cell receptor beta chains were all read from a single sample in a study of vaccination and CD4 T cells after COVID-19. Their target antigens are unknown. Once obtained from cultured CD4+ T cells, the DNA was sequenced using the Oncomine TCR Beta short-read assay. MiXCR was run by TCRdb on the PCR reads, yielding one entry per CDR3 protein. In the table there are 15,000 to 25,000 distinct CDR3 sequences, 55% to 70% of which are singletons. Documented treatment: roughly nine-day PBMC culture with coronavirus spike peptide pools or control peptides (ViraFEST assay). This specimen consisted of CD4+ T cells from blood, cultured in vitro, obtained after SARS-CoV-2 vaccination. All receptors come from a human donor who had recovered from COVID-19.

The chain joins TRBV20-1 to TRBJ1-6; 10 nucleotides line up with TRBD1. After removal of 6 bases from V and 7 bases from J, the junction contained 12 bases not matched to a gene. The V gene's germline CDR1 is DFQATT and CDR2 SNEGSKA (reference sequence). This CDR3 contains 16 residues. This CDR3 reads CSAQTGTGVGNSPLHF. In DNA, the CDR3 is TGCAGTGCGCAAACCGGGACAGGGGTGGGCAATTCACCCCTCCACTTT.

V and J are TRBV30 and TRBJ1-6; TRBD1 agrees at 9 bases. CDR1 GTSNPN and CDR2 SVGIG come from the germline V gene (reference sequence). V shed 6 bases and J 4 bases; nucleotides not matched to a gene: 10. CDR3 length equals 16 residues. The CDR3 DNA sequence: TGTGCCTGTTCACGGGACAGGGAGGAATATAATTCACCCCTCCACTTT. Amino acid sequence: CACSRDREEYNSPLHF.